The clone carrying this TCR beta chain came up once. The antigen remains undetermined. The unexposed donors gave CD4+ T cells in 2011-2018, prior to COVID-19. After approximately 10 days of culture, CD4+ T cells were isolated. As cell numbers allowed, unexposed-donor CD4+ T cells faced SARS-CoV-2 S/N and four cold-coronavirus spikes. This sample is part of a study of CD4 T cells in relation to SARS-CoV-2 and coronaviruses. Study background: PBMCs were cultured with antigen for roughly 11 days before TCR beta sequencing. Controls used an HIV-1 Nef peptide pool or no peptide.

The CDR3 spans 13 residues. CDR1 is MNHEY, CDR2 SVGAGI, per germline. V dropped 6 bases and J dropped 8 bases, with 11 bases sitting between them. The method was immunoSEQ multiplex PCR; TCRdb's version includes in-frame clones alone and lacks a portion of them. The sample carries around 20,000 clones, about three fifths recorded once. V and J are TRBV6-5 and TRBJ1-6, with no clear D. Sequencing was performed on CD4+ T cells from PBMCs, cultured in vitro. The clonotype comes from a human donor in good health. CDR3: CASRFRWDSPLHF. The CDR3 nucleotides are TGTGCCAGCAGATTCCGATGGGATTCACCCCTCCACTTT.